A selection of T cell receptor beta chains follows, all from one sample in a study of beta chain features in type 1 diabetes. Clones were read by immunoSEQ multiplex PCR, and TCRdb kept only the in-frame ones, dropping some. This table holds over 500,000 clones, roughly a sixth found once. The specimen was naive CD4+ T cells from blood. These receptors came from a young man in good health. Both conserved end residues are trimmed from each CDR3.

j_gene: TRBJ2-4
v_gene: TRBV4-1
CDR3aa: ASSQVVSGPKNIQY

j_gene: TRBJ2-7
v_gene: TRBV11-2
CDR3aa: ASSPRAGGFPYQSYEQY

j_gene: TRBJ2-7
v_gene: TRBV7-8
CDR3aa: ASIKQAATYEQY

j_gene: TRBJ2-1
v_gene: TRBV10-3
CDR3aa: AIAWTSGNYNEQF

j_gene: TRBJ2-1
v_gene: TRBV7-3
CDR3aa: ASSLVPSGGTYNEQF

j_gene: TRBJ2-5
v_gene: TRBV7-9
CDR3aa: ASSFSGSRETQY

j_gene: TRBJ2-7
v_gene: TRBV4-1
CDR3aa: ASSQEEDSPYEQY

j_gene: TRBJ2-1
v_gene: TRBV11-2
CDR3aa: ASSLDLAGGQEQF

j_gene: TRBJ2-7
v_gene: TRBV9
CDR3aa: ASSALLQGSEQY

j_gene: TRBJ2-6
v_gene: TRBV10-3
CDR3aa: AISGQGRPGANVLT

j_gene: TRBJ2-1
v_gene: TRBV9
CDR3aa: ASSARDRGLNEQF

j_gene: TRBJ1-1
v_gene: TRBV18
CDR3aa: ASSPSLNTEAF

j_gene: TRBJ1-5
v_gene: TRBV19
CDR3aa: ASSPDSNNQPQH

j_gene: TRBJ2-1
v_gene: TRBV27
CDR3aa: ASSFFLAGPRGNEQF

j_gene: TRBJ2-5
v_gene: TRBV7-3
CDR3aa: ASSPGTNRETQY

j_gene: TRBJ1-2
v_gene: TRBV5-6
CDR3aa: ASSSDGGYGYT

j_gene: TRBJ2-1
v_gene: TRBV7-2
CDR3aa: ASSLSPGQGINEQF

j_gene: TRBJ1-1
v_gene: TRBV28
CDR3aa: ASSFSGRERTEAF

j_gene: TRBJ2-3
v_gene: TRBV5-4
CDR3aa: ASSLAGGTDTQY

j_gene: TRBJ1-2
v_gene: TRBV19
CDR3aa: ASKQEPMVGYT

j_gene: TRBJ2-5
v_gene: TRBV29-1
CDR3aa: SVGVSGETQY

j_gene: TRBJ2-7
v_gene: TRBV28
CDR3aa: ASSSTGGTGEQY

j_gene: TRBJ2-3
v_gene: TRBV2
CDR3aa: ASSGGRGTDTQY

j_gene: TRBJ2-7
v_gene: TRBV10-3
CDR3aa: AVSPGTSYEQY

j_gene: TRBJ2-7
v_gene: TRBV2
CDR3aa: ASSTDYYEQY

j_gene: TRBJ2-2
v_gene: TRBV7-9
CDR3aa: ASSLELPMTLNPF

j_gene: TRBJ1-6
v_gene: TRBV14
CDR3aa: ASSQDWAVDSPLH

j_gene: TRBJ2-7
v_gene: TRBV7-6
CDR3aa: ATSQGNEQY

j_gene: TRBJ1-6
v_gene: TRBV18
CDR3aa: ATSPGQGPNSPLH

j_gene: TRBJ2-1
v_gene: TRBV7-3
CDR3aa: ASSLGLAGNEQF

j_gene: TRBJ2-1
v_gene: TRBV9
CDR3aa: ASSVRAGTSGTYNEQF

j_gene: TRBJ2-1
v_gene: TRBV9
CDR3aa: ASSHSRQGYNEQF

j_gene: TRBJ2-4
v_gene: TRBV11-2
CDR3aa: ASSMTGGFENIQY

j_gene: TRBJ1-1
v_gene: TRBV29-1
CDR3aa: SAARGETEAF

j_gene: TRBJ2-1
v_gene: TRBV28
CDR3aa: ASSIQGVYNEQF

j_gene: TRBJ1-2
v_gene: TRBV27
CDR3aa: ASSLGQKYGYT

j_gene: TRBJ2-7
v_gene: TRBV7-2
CDR3aa: ASSFRRLDRYEQY